This entry is about one T cell receptor beta chain. CDR1 is SNHLY and CDR2 is FYNNEI in the germline V gene. V lost 1 base and J lost 2; bases outside the gene matches: 2. This CDR3 region has 15 residues. The data were taken from a study of blood T cell repertoires in COVID-19. Whole-study context: Both acute and convalescent COVID-19 samples were obtained from the United States, Italy and Spain. T cells, B-cell-depleted T cells, or PBMCs supplied cDNA or gDNA.

Source study methods: Amplifying reference gene primers gave estimates of nucleated cell counts. TCRdb's copy holds only in-frame clones and misses some; the assay was immunoSEQ multiplex PCR. V, J and clone size are taken as reported in that table, and D and trimming were inferred from the DNA itself. This table has 65,000 to 80,000 clones, over 70% appearing once. The clonotype originates from a man aged 50-59 years with acute or convalescent COVID-19. The sequenced material came from peripheral blood. V usage is TRBV2 and J usage is TRBJ1-1, with TRBD1 matching 9 bases. CDR3 sequence (DNA): TGTGCCAGCAGTGAAGGGGGACAGGGAAACACTGAAGCTTTCTTT. Protein sequence: CASSEGGQGNTEAFF.